The clone carrying this T cell receptor beta chain was counted a few times. Trimming cost V 6 bases and J 6 bases, with 17 bases left between them. In germline, CDR1 is SGHAT, CDR2 FQNNGV. The CDR3 has 14 residues. This sample is part of a study of cytomegalovirus exposure and HLA in healthy donors. The PCR was carried out with 60 Vbeta primers and 13 Jbeta primers. Sequenced by immunoSEQ multiplex PCR; TCRdb stores in-frame clones only, minus some. The table records some 120,000 clones, 15% of them present only once. The J gene is TRBJ1-2, the V gene TRBV11-2, with D unclear. This TCR was recovered from a woman younger than 30 in good health and CMV-seronegative. Sequences were obtained from PBMCs. The DNA of the CDR3 is TGTGCCAGCAGGTCGGTCTGGGAGCGGGATGGCTACACCTTC. Translating gives CASRSVWERDGYTF.